The 18 T cell receptor beta chains listed next were all sequenced from one sample in a study of identical twins. MiXCR, applied by TCRdb to the 5' RACE reads, yields one record per CDR3 protein. The sample consists of about 340,000 distinct CDR3 sequences, approximately 8.8% of them appearing once. The specimen was naive T cells sorted from blood. The receptor set was obtained from a woman aged 50 to 60 in good health.

The chain uses TRBV30 and TRBJ2-7; 9 nucleotides align to TRBD1. With 0 bases clipped from V and 2 bases from J, the junction kept 5 bases outside the gene matches. The CDR3 contains 15 residues. Germline V gene sequence: CDR1 GTSNPN, CDR2 SVGIG (reference sequence). The DNA for the CDR3 is TGTGCCTGGAGTGTTGGGACAGGGATCCCCTACGAGCAGTACTTC. Protein sequence: CAWSVGTGIPYEQYF.

The sample holds many counts of this clonotype. The chain carries TRBV20-1 and TRBJ1-6; no definite D call. V shed 5 bases and J shed 9 bases, with 14 bases lying between them. CDR1 DFQATT and CDR2 SNEGSKA come from the germline V gene (reference sequence). CDR3 length: 13 residues. The CDR3 loop is CSAQLGLTSPLHF. The CDR3 region has the DNA TGCAGTGCTCAGTTGGGGTTGACTTCACCCCTCCACTTT.

J is TRBJ1-5 and V is TRBV29-1, with D possibly being TRBD1 (5 bases). Germline loops: CDR1 SQVTM, CDR2 ANQGSEA. This CDR3 spans 13 amino acids. V was shortened by 4 bases and J by 3 bases, with 10 bases between the two germline ends. The CDR3, as DNA: TGCAGCGTTGCTGACAGTATCAATCAGCCCCAGCATTTT. Its protein is CSVADSINQPQHF.

The V gene is TRBV12-3 or TRBV12-4, the J gene TRBJ2-1; 10 bases are shared with TRBD1. Germline trimming cut 8 bases from V and 10 bases from J; bases unmatched to any gene: 8. This CDR3 contains 13 residues. CDR3 in amino acids: CASRGTGEGEQFF. In nucleotides, the CDR3 is TGTGCCAGCCGAGGGACAGGGGAAGGCGAGCAGTTCTTC.

This clonotype has a handful of counts. CDR3 nucleotide sequence: TGTGCCAGCAGTCACACCGGGACATATAGCACAGATACGCAGTATTTT. Amino acids: CASSHTGTYSTDTQYF. V usage is TRBV6-2 or TRBV6-3 and J usage is TRBJ2-3, with a possible D match to TRBD1 (6 bases). The CDR3 length is 16 residues. CDR1 is MNHEY, CDR2 SVGEGT, per germline. The germline V and J ends were trimmed by 5 bases and 0 bases, with 15 bases remaining between them.

This clonotype occurred many times. The CDR3 nucleotides are TGTGCCAGCAGGCCTCTCGGGGACTTTGAAGCTTTCTTT. Its protein is CASRPLGDFEAFF. The V call is TRBV12-3 or TRBV12-4, the J call TRBJ1-1; weak D call: TRBD1 (5 bases). V shed 6 bases and J shed 7 bases, with 15 bases lying between them. CDR3 length: 13 residues.

In its sample, this clonotype was seen many times. J is TRBJ2-7 and V is TRBV27, with D possibly TRBD1 on 6 matching bases. CDR3 length: 14 amino acids. The ends were cut back, 5 bases at V and 7 bases at J, with 18 bases in the middle. From germline, CDR1 is MNHEY and CDR2 SMNVEV (reference sequence). The chain's CDR3 is CASSTTGGFGEQYV. Here the CDR3 DNA reads TGTGCCAGCAGTACGACAGGAGGCTTCGGAGAGCAGTACGTC.

This clonotype appeared a few times. The chain's CDR3 is CASSEVEKANTEAFF. CDR3 nucleotide sequence: TGTGCCAGCAGCGAAGTAGAAAAGGCCAACACTGAAGCTTTCTTT. V is TRBV7-8 and J is TRBJ1-1; D remains unclear. There are 15 residues in the CDR3. Per the germline V gene, CDR1 is SGHVS and CDR2 is FQNEAQ. V shed 5 bases and J shed 2 bases, with 15 bases lying between them.

This clonotype appeared a few times. The chain couples TRBV14 to TRBJ2-1; 13 bases agree with TRBD2. Trimming took 2 bases from V and 6 from J; bases not matched to a gene: 4. Per germline, CDR1 SGHDN and CDR2 FVKESK. There are 16 residues in the CDR3. The CDR3 region is CASSQPGLAGVNEQFF. CDR3 coding DNA: TGTGCCAGCAGCCAACCCGGACTAGCGGGAGTCAATGAGCAGTTCTTC.

The chain recombines TRBV11-2 with TRBJ2-4; 7 positions agree with TRBD1. The J segment lost 7 bases and the V segment lost 2 bases, leaving 11 bases of the junction unmatched. This CDR3 comprises 16 residues. CDR1 SGHAT and CDR2 FQNNGV come from the germline V gene. This CDR3 reads CASSLITETGENIQYF. In nucleotides, the CDR3 is TGTGCCAGCAGCTTAATTACTGAAACAGGGGAGAACATTCAGTACTTC.

This clonotype has a count of ten or more. The chain recombines TRBV5-1 with TRBJ2-2; TRBD1 agrees at 8 bases. This CDR3 has 18 residues. Unmatched junction bases numbered 8, after V lost 0 bases and J lost 1 base. Per germline, CDR1 SGHRS and CDR2 YFSETQ. The CDR3 is CASSLGPRGLRNTGELFF. CDR3 in DNA: TGCGCCAGCAGCTTGGGTCCCAGGGGGCTAAGGAACACCGGGGAGCTGTTTTTT.

This clonotype was recorded a few times. This chain connects TRBV9 to TRBJ1-5; D is unclear. Germline loops: CDR1 SGDLS, CDR2 YYNGEE. Trimming left V 4 bases short and J 4 bases short, with 18 bases between. CDR3 length equals 16 residues. The DNA of the CDR3 is TGTGCCAGCAGCCCCGTTTGGCAGTCCAAAAATCAGCCCCAGCATTTT. Residues: CASSPVWQSKNQPQHF.

In this sample, this clonotype turned up many times. CDR3 amino acids: CASRRGTGENYGYTF. The CDR3 DNA sequence: TGTGCCAGCAGGCGTGGGACAGGGGAAAACTATGGCTACACCTTC. The chain carries TRBV6-1 and TRBJ1-2; TRBD1 matches at 10 bases. Germline CDR1 MNHNS, CDR2 SASEGT. Trimming cost V 6 bases and J 2 bases; bases outside gene matches: 6. The CDR3 extends over 15 amino acids.

This clonotype has at least ten counts. The gene calls are TRBV3-1 and TRBJ2-5; weak D call: TRBD2 (5 bases). CDR1 LGHDT and CDR2 YNNKEL come from the germline V gene (reference sequence). Trimming left V 6 bases short and J 4 bases short, with 9 bases between. The CDR3 consists of 12 residues. CDR3 residues: CASRSGGETQYF. CDR3 DNA: TGTGCCAGCAGGTCCGGAGGAGAGACCCAGTACTTC.

The sample holds a few counts of this clonotype. The chain recombines TRBV27 with TRBJ2-5, with D possibly called TRBD1 or TRBD2 (5 bases each). Trimming took off 4 bases at V and 2 bases at J, with 14 bases between the two ends. Germline V gene lookup returns CDR1 MNHEY and CDR2 SMNVEV (reference sequence). CDR3 length: 15 amino acids. This CDR3 is CASSYSLWGQETQYF. The DNA of the CDR3 is TGTGCCAGCAGTTATAGCCTCTGGGGGCAAGAGACCCAGTACTTC.

V is TRBV10-3 and J is TRBJ2-1; D possibly corresponds to TRBD1 (7 bases). V was clipped by 0 bases and J by 8 bases, with 17 bases between them. CDR1 is ENHRY, CDR2 SYGVKD, per germline. The CDR3 is made up of 16 amino acids. CDR3 region: CAISESTAEGAHEQFF. The CDR3 region has the DNA TGTGCCATCAGTGAGTCGACTGCGGAGGGGGCGCATGAGCAGTTCTTC.

V and J are TRBV12-3 or TRBV12-4 and TRBJ2-2, with a tentative D call TRBD2 (6 bases). The CDR3 runs 13 residues. V shed 5 bases and J shed 6 bases, with 10 bases lying between them. In DNA form, the CDR3 reads TGTGCCAGCAGTAGGGACTCGGCCGGGGAGCTGTTTTTT. It encodes CASSRDSAGELFF.

This clonotype was observed many times. The rearrangement uses TRBV10-2 and TRBJ2-7; no clear D gene. This CDR3 has 14 amino acids. V was pared by 4 bases and J by 5 bases, with 15 bases between. Looked up from germline, CDR1 is WSHSY and CDR2 is SAAADI. Here the CDR3 DNA reads TGCGCCAGCAGTGTGGTGGTCAGGTTGAACGAGCAGTACTTC. This translates into CASSVVVRLNEQYF.